The source of this T cell receptor beta chain is a study of T cells in Graves' hyperthyroidism and ophthalmopathy. The CDR3 runs 15 residues. In germline, CDR1 is SNHLY, CDR2 FYNNEI. A word on this clonotype: Just one base apart from a much larger clone, this may be a read error.

The CDR3 regions of TCR beta were amplified from RNA transcripts. During a first-round RT-PCR of the TCR CDR3, the HTBI primer set was used. TCRdb analysed the multiplex PCR reads with MiXCR anew, one entry per CDR3 protein. The sample yields fewer than 850,000 distinct CDR3 sequences, 17% seen once. The sequenced material came from blood. The TCR comes from a man in his forties or fifties with Graves' hyperthyroidism. The J gene is TRBJ1-6, the V gene TRBV2, with D possibly TRBD1 on 5 matching bases. Written as DNA, the CDR3 is TGTGCCAGCAGCAGGGAGGCTCCGGGTAATTCACCCTTCCACTTT. Protein sequence: CASSREAPGNSPFHF.